The 23 T cell receptor beta chains in this list originate from one sample, sequenced in a study of beta chain features in type 1 diabetes (dated by TCRdb to the late 2010s). Libraries were prepared through the immunoSEQ multiplex PCR assay. The entire isolated RNA was reverse transcribed using the High Capacity cDNA Reverse Transcription Kit, and thus expressed TCRB transcripts were sequenced. The table was pulled from immuneACCESS by TCRdb, which kept in-frame rearrangements only. Such tables lose some clones; where checked, under half of the loss comes from unresolved V genes, and the rest has no known cause. The sample yields 200,000 to 300,000 clones; about 30% were counted once. The leading ten clones occupy approximately 4% of the sample. The sequencing sample was made of central memory CD4+ T cells from blood. These receptors all stem from a man under 40 in good health.

The chain links TRBV13 to TRBJ1-1; TRBD1 might be the D (5 bases). The V end was cut by 3 bases, the J end by 1 base, with 15 bases between. Looked up from germline, CDR1 is PRHDT and CDR2 is FYEKMQ (reference sequence). The CDR3 contains 16 residues. The CDR3 nucleotides are TGTGCCAGCAGCTTCGGGACTCAGCGAAGGAACACTGAAGCTTTCTTT. Translation: CASSFGTQRRNTEAFF.

Comment on this clone: Other nucleotide sequences from this sample produce the same CDR3. The gene calls are TRBV28 and TRBJ2-3, with 14 bases aligning to TRBD2. Losses at the gene ends were 2 bases for V and 5 bases for J; bases not matched to a gene: 3. Germline values: CDR1 MDHEN, CDR2 SYDVKM. The CDR3 has 16 residues. This chain's CDR3 is CASSLGLAGGRDTQYF. CDR3 nucleotides: TGTGCCAGCAGTTTAGGACTAGCGGGAGGAAGAGATACGCAGTATTTT.

The sample holds a few counts of this clone. The chain employs TRBV10-3 and TRBJ2-7, with D unclear. The germline V gene encodes CDR1 ENHRY and CDR2 SYGVKD. This CDR3 has 10 amino acids. V gave up 7 bases and J gave up 2 bases, with 3 bases separating them. The CDR3 region is CAIIPYEQYF. CDR3 nucleotides: TGTGCCATCATCCCCTACGAGCAGTACTTC.

V is TRBV5-1 and J is TRBJ2-7; maybe TRBD2 (6 bases). V was shortened by 5 bases and J by 1 base, with 13 bases between the two germline ends. The CDR3 runs to 14 residues. CDR1 is SGHRS, CDR2 YFSETQ, per germline. CDR3 nucleotides: TGCGCCAGCAGAAGAAAGGAGGGGTCCTACGAGCAGTACTTC. Its protein is CASRRKEGSYEQYF.

In its sample, this clone was seen a few times. This chain links TRBV28 with TRBJ2-1; the match to TRBD2 covers 8 bases. The J segment lost 4 bases and the V segment lost 6 bases, leaving 8 bases of the junction unmatched. This CDR3 has 15 amino acids. Germline V CDR1 and CDR2: MDHEN, SYDVKM. Written as DNA, the CDR3 is TGTGCCAGCAGCGAATGGACTAGCCGATACAATGAGCAGTTCTTC. Translating it yields CASSEWTSRYNEQFF.

The chain couples TRBV9 to TRBJ2-6; the D gene is possibly TRBD2 (5 bases). The germline V gene has CDR1 SGDLS and CDR2 YYNGEE. Trimming removed 2 bases from V and 0 bases from J, with 12 bases in between. The CDR3 has 17 residues. This chain's CDR3 is CASSVSTGNSGANVLTF. The CDR3 nucleotides are TGTGCCAGCAGCGTGTCAACGGGGAACTCTGGGGCCAACGTCCTGACTTTC. The variable domain in full, with the rest retrieved from reference TRBV9 and TRBJ2-6, is DSGVTQTPKHLITATGQRVTLRCSPRSGDLSVYWYQQSLDQGLQFLIQYYNGEERAKGNILERFSAQQFPDLHSELNLSSLELGDSALYFCASSVSTGNSGANVLTFGAGSRLTVL.

The chain employs TRBV2 and TRBJ1-1, with a tentative D call TRBD1 (6 bases). V was pared by 8 bases and J by 6 bases, with 16 bases between. The CDR3 runs to 13 residues. Per the germline V gene, CDR1 is SNHLY and CDR2 is FYNNEI. The CDR3 bases are TGTGCCAGCGGGGGCAGGGGTCGATCTGAAGCTTTCTTT. Translation: CASGGRGRSEAFF.

This clone was counted between two and nine times. The V call is TRBV18, the J call TRBJ2-1; D might be TRBD1 (5 bases). The CDR3 sequence is 14 residues long. Germline CDR1 reads KGHSH; CDR2 reads LQKENI. The V gene lost 1 base and the J gene lost 8 bases, with 12 bases spanning the gap. As DNA, the CDR3 is TGTGCCAGCTCACCACGAGCCAGGGAACATGAGCAGTTCTTC. Translated, it gives CASSPRAREHEQFF.

The chain combines TRBV5-1 with TRBJ2-5, with a possible D match to TRBD1 (5 bases). Germline V gives CDR1 SGHRS, CDR2 YFSETQ. Deletions cut 0 bases from V and 0 bases from J, with 12 bases between. This CDR3 spans 16 amino acids. CDR3 protein: CASSLEAGPYQETQYF. CDR3 DNA: TGCGCCAGCAGCTTGGAGGCAGGGCCCTACCAAGAGACCCAGTACTTC.

This clone came up a few times. This chain connects TRBV18 to TRBJ2-1; unclear D gene. This CDR3 is 14 amino acids long. Trimming removed 1 base at V and 5 bases at J, with 9 bases between. Per the germline V gene, CDR1 is KGHSH and CDR2 is LQKENI. CDR3 nucleotide sequence: TGTGCCAGCTCACCACAGAGTCAGAACAATGAGCAGTTCTTC. This encodes CASSPQSQNNEQFF.

This clone was counted between two and nine times. J is TRBJ1-2 and V is TRBV7-9; D is perhaps TRBD1 (5 bases). Germline V gene lookup returns CDR1 SEHNR and CDR2 FQNEAQ (reference sequence). Trimming took 4 bases from V and 8 from J, leaving 14 bases between them. This CDR3 is 13 amino acids long. CDR3 DNA: TGTGCCAGCAGCTCGTCCGGGACGGAGGGCTACACCTTC. As protein: CASSSSGTEGYTF.

This clone was observed a few times. The chain has TRBV30 and TRBJ2-4, with D perhaps being TRBD1 or TRBD2 (5 bases each). From germline, CDR1 is GTSNPN and CDR2 SVGIG (reference sequence). The CDR3 is 12 residues long. The V gene lost 4 bases and the J gene lost 11 bases, with 15 bases spanning the gap. CDR3 amino acids: CAWNLAGDVQYF. The DNA for the CDR3 is TGTGCCTGGAACCTAGCTGGGGACGTTCAGTACTTC.

This clone showed up many times. V gene TRBV4-3 combines with J gene TRBJ2-1; 10 bases are shared with TRBD2. CDR1 and CDR2 (germline): LGHNA, YSLEER. The J segment lost 5 bases and the V segment lost 3 bases, leaving 10 bases of the junction unmatched. The CDR3 consists of 17 residues. The DNA for the CDR3 is TGCGCCAGCAGCCATGGCTCCACTAGCGGGGCCCACAATGAGCAGTTCTTC. It codes for CASSHGSTSGAHNEQFF.

The rearrangement joins TRBV4-3 to TRBJ2-2, with D unclear. Germline V gene data show CDR1 as LGHNA and CDR2 as YSLEER. Trimming pared 0 bases from V and 7 bases from J, leaving 9 bases between. The CDR3 runs to 14 residues. CDR3 in amino acids: CASSQDSRGGELFF. CDR3 nucleotide sequence: TGCGCCAGCAGCCAAGATTCGAGAGGCGGGGAGCTGTTTTTT.

The chain combines TRBV5-1 with TRBJ2-7; TRBD2 might be the D (6 bases). Germline values: CDR1 SGHRS, CDR2 YFSETQ. This CDR3 has 14 amino acids. Trimming took 4 bases from V and 1 from J, leaving 12 bases between them. CDR3 residues: CASSPGSGSYEQYF. DNA of the CDR3: TGCGCCAGCAGCCCCGGGAGTGGGTCCTACGAGCAGTACTTC.

This clone came up a few times. The rearrangement uses TRBV30 and TRBJ2-5; tentatively, D is TRBD1 (6 bases). The CDR3 loop spans 14 amino acids. The germline V and J ends were trimmed by 2 bases and 2 bases, with 12 bases remaining between them. CDR1 is GTSNPN, CDR2 SVGIG, per germline (reference sequence). CDR3 nucleotide sequence: TGTGCCTGGAGTTGGGGGACAACGCAAGAGACCCAGTACTTC. It codes for CAWSWGTTQETQYF.

The CDR3 region has the DNA TGTGCCAGCAGTTTCCTGAATCAGCCCCAGCATTTT. This translates into CASSFLNQPQHF. The chain employs TRBV28 and TRBJ1-5; D not certain. V was cut by 3 bases and J by 4 bases, with 4 bases left in between. Germline V gives CDR1 MDHEN, CDR2 SYDVKM. CDR3 length: 12 amino acids.

A few counts support this clone. Here the CDR3 DNA reads TGTGCCAGCAGCTTAGCGCTCCCGGGACAGGGGCGAGATACGCAGTATTTT. This translates into CASSLALPGQGRDTQYF. The gene calls are TRBV7-6 and TRBJ2-3, with TRBD1 identical over 10 bases. This CDR3 has 17 residues. Germline V lookup: CDR1 SGHVS, CDR2 FNYEAQ. V lost 0 bases, J lost 5 bases, and 8 bases stayed unmatched.

V usage is TRBV28 and J usage is TRBJ1-5; 8 nucleotides line up with TRBD1. Trimming cost V 6 bases and J 4 bases; bases outside gene matches: 11. The CDR3 contains 16 residues. Germline V gene lookup returns CDR1 MDHEN and CDR2 SYDVKM. CDR3 region: CASSPEGTGQNQPQHF. The CDR3 bases are TGTGCCAGCAGCCCCGAGGGGACAGGTCAAAATCAGCCCCAGCATTTT.

The rearrangement joins TRBV6-6 to TRBJ2-1; D gene ambiguous. Trimming removed 5 bases from V and 3 bases from J, with 5 bases in between. The CDR3 is 12 residues long. Germline-derived CDR1 and CDR2 are MNHNY and SVGAGI (reference sequence). The CDR3 loop is CASSPLYNEQFF. Here the CDR3 DNA reads TGTGCCAGCAGTCCCCTCTACAATGAGCAGTTCTTC.

The chain is built from TRBV4-3 and TRBJ2-3, with a possible D match to TRBD2 (6 bases). CDR1 LGHNA and CDR2 YSLEER come from the germline V gene. The V end was cut by 4 bases, the J end by 2 bases, with 10 bases between. The length of the CDR3 is 14 residues. The CDR3 nucleotides are TGCGCCAGCAGCCGCGGGATGGACACAGATACGCAGTATTTT. Residues: CASSRGMDTDTQYF.

The V gene is TRBV5-6, the J gene TRBJ1-4; D is uncertain. V lost 0 bases and J lost 2, with 14 bases in between. In germline, CDR1 is SGHDT, CDR2 YYEEEE. There are 17 residues in the CDR3. CDR3 residues: CASSLGPNPETNEKLFF. The DNA of the CDR3 is TGTGCCAGCAGCTTGGGACCGAACCCGGAGACTAATGAAAAACTGTTTTTT. The full variable domain, completed using reference TRBV5-6 and TRBJ1-4, is DAGVTQSPTHLIKTRGQQVTLRCSPKSGHDTVSWYQQALGQGPQFIFQYYEEEERQRGNFPDRFSGHQFPNYSSELNVNALLLGDSALYLCASSLGPNPETNEKLFFGSGTQLSVL.

The sample holds a few counts of this clone. This chain links TRBV7-2 with TRBJ1-5; no reliable D call. The germline V and J ends were trimmed by 1 base and 7 bases, with 14 bases remaining between them. Germline V gene sequence: CDR1 SGHTA, CDR2 FQGNSA. This CDR3 is 15 amino acids long. CDR3 nucleotides: TGTGCCAGCAGCTTAGGATTTCGGGGAGCCCAGCCCCAGCATTTT. As protein: CASSLGFRGAQPQHF.